These T cell receptor beta chains were read from a single sample in a study of cytomegalovirus exposure and HLA in healthy donors. Data came from immunoSEQ multiplex PCR; TCRdb stores just in-frame clones and leaves some out. Among roughly 100,000 clones listed, more than 65% were seen once. Sample: PBMCs. The receptors were gathered from a boy aged 5-17 years in good health and CMV-seronegative. CDR3s include the opening cysteine and the closing phenylalanine or tryptophan. D genes are given only for firm matches. Clone sizes are given selectively: once, few, many, or a class where the clone is expanded.

v_call	d_call	clone_size	cdr3_length	j_call	cdr3_nt	cdr3_aa
TRBV27	.	.	14	TRBJ2-7	TGTGCCAGCAGTTTGGGCAGGGGATCCTACGAGCAGTACTTC	CASSLGRGSYEQYF
TRBV19	TRBD1	.	15	TRBJ1-6	TGTGCCAGTTGGGACAGGCGCATCTATAATTCACCCCTCCACTTT	CASWDRRIYNSPLHF
TRBV5-1	TRBD2	.	16	TRBJ2-5	TGCGCCAGCACGTATCTAGCGGGAACAGTCGGGGAGACCCAGTACTTC	CASTYLAGTVGETQYF
TRBV6-5	TRBD1	.	13	TRBJ1-2	TGTGCCAGCAGTTTGGACAGGAACTATGGCTACACCTTC	CASSLDRNYGYTF
TRBV19	.	.	16	TRBJ1-1	TGTGCCAGTAGTGGCGGACTTCAAGCGGGGAGGACTGAAGCTTTCTTT	CASSGGLQAGRTEAFF
TRBV18	.	once	16	TRBJ1-1	TGTGCCAGCTCACCACCCCGGGTTACGTTGCGCACTGAAGCTTTCTTT	CASSPPRVTLRTEAFF
TRBV29-1	TRBD1	few	17	TRBJ2-6	TGCAGCGTGGTGGACAGGGAGCAAAACTCTGGGGCCAACGTCCTGACTTTC	CSVVDREQNSGANVLTF
TRBV29-1	.	.	12	TRBJ2-7	TGCAGCGTTGATGAGAGCGGCTACGAGCAGTACTTC	CSVDESGYEQYF
TRBV27	TRBD1	.	13	TRBJ1-2	TGTGCCAGCAGTCCCGACAGGGACTATGGCTACACCTTC	CASSPDRDYGYTF
TRBV29-1	.	.	13	TRBJ2-3	TGCAGCGTTGAACTGGGCACCACAGATACGCAGTATTTT	CSVELGTTDTQYF
TRBV7-9	.	.	13	TRBJ1-5	TGTGCCAGCAGCGTGCAGGCGCTGGAGCCCCAGCATTTT	CASSVQALEPQHF
TRBV6-1	TRBD1	.	13	TRBJ2-4	TGTGCCAGCAGAGGGACAGGCGTAGACATTCAGTACTTC	CASRGTGVDIQYF
TRBV21-1	.	.	18	TRBJ1-5	TGTGCCAGCAGCAAAGCCCGACAGGGAAGGAAGGGCAATCAGCCCCAGCATTTT	CASSKARQGRKGNQPQHF
TRBV28	.	.	16	TRBJ1-2	TGTGCCAGCAGCTTTTTGGGAGGGCAGGGAGGCTATGGCTACACCTTC	CASSFLGGQGGYGYTF
TRBV28	.	.	13	TRBJ2-2	TGTGCCAGCAGTGAGACAGGCCCCGGGGAGCTGTTTTTT	CASSETGPGELFF
TRBV28	.	.	14	TRBJ1-5	TGTGCCAGCAGTTTAAGAGGGAGCAATCAGCCCCAGCATTTT	CASSLRGSNQPQHF
TRBV11-2	TRBD2	.	15	TRBJ2-3	TGTGCCAGCAGCTTAGTGGGGAGGGCATTGGATACGCAGTATTTT	CASSLVGRALDTQYF
TRBV6-7	.	once	13	TRBJ1-1	TGTGCCAGCAGTGACCGGGGTCCCACTGAAGCTTTCTTT	CASSDRGPTEAFF
TRBV7-7	.	.	15	TRBJ2-7	TGTGCTAGCAGCACACACTTCGGGGAGTCCTACGAGCAGTACTTC	CASSTHFGESYEQYF
TRBV19	.	.	16	TRBJ2-6	TGTGCCAGTAACCCACAGGGCGGCTCTGGGGCCAACGTCCTGACTTTC	CASNPQGGSGANVLTF
TRBV14	TRBD2	.	18	TRBJ2-5	TGTGCCAGCAGCTTACAATATGGGACTAGCGGGGGACAAGAGACCCAGTACTTC	CASSLQYGTSGGQETQYF
TRBV15	.	.	12	TRBJ2-7	TGTGCCACCAGCAGACCTGAACTTGGGCAGTACTTC	CATSRPELGQYF
TRBV10-1	TRBD1	.	16	TRBJ1-5	TGCGCCAGCAGCCCCCTGGGACAGGGATACAATCAGCCCCAGCATTTT	CASSPLGQGYNQPQHF
TRBV6-5	.	.	12	TRBJ2-7	TGTGCCAGCAGTTACTTAGGCGGCGAGCAGTACTTC	CASSYLGGEQYF